This entry is about one T cell receptor (beta chain). The antigen this receptor binds is unknown. Base-call qualities are not available, and no considerably larger clone is one nucleotide away. CDR1 and CDR2, looked up from the germline V gene, are SGHDT and YYEEEE. Including cysteine and phenylalanine, the CDR3 has 14 amino acids. The entry retains the CDR3 DNA only, 42 bases that are in frame from base 1. V is reduced by 3 bases and J by 0 bases, leaving a spacing of 8 bases between them. The source of the sample is a study of cytomegalovirus exposure and HLA in healthy donors (dated by TCRdb to between 2016 and 2019). Background for the entire study: In an earlier analysis of approximately 500 of the donors, less than 350 Gb of sequence data and some 120 million unique TCR beta sequences from about 179 million T cells were reported. All discovery cohort repertoires had been generated on a single sequencing platform. A separate validation cohort of roughly 110 different subjects was used in addition to the approximately 640-subject first cohort. Because of strong linkage in the cohort, four or five DR-DQ haplotypes were treated as single units for association and clustering. Rather than drawing on any new phenotypic data, the later analysis identified candidate immune exposures from TCR beta sequences and the way those sequences occurred across donors. Donor age, sex, ethnicity and CMV serostatus were compiled together with the repertoire data. The number of typed donors differed by locus: roughly 629-640 for A, B, C, DRB1 and DQB1; approximately 530 for DQA1; approximately 600 for DPA1; and about 450 for DPB1. To predict cytomegalovirus infection status, the study brought together high-throughput TCR immunosequencing, statistical association of individual TCRs with disease status, and machine learning. The study profiled the T cell repertoires of 666 subjects by immunosequencing and related them to cytomegalovirus serostatus. Across 398 genotyped donors of the cohort, an average of roughly 250,000 unique TCR beta nucleotide sequences per donor were sequenced, and roughly a sixth of those sequences were non-productive. An early release covering more than 500 HLA-typed donors comprised approximately 300 gigabases of sequencing data and approximately 80 million unique TCR sequences. Class I and class II HLA loci were covered by the typing at four-digit resolution. Among the roughly 410 genotyped donors, 75% to 90% belonged to the genetic ancestry cluster associated with self-reported Caucasian donors. To decide whether each TCR beta V gene segment behaved as functional or pseudogenic, an earlier analysis of some 580 of the donors relied on high-throughput TCR beta sequencing. The aim of the study was to test whether cataloging public T cell receptors could identify signatures of past pathogen exposure. A later genetic analysis used genome-wide SNP genotypes for about 60% of the roughly 670 donors, treating that subset as a discovery cohort. A later analysis re-analyzed previously published TCR beta repertoires from roughly 600 donors and added high-resolution HLA genotyping to study TCR occurrence patterns.

Broader findings and caveats from the paper: A later analysis associated 16,951 TCR beta sequences with specific HLA alleles at a false discovery rate of 0.05. Three of the identified cytomegalovirus-associated TCR beta chains were confirmed in vitro to be specific for cytomegalovirus antigens. Because counts were too low, roughly 18 rarely observed V segments, including chromosome 9 orphons, were left out of the earlier analysis of about 500 of the donors. Because the 87-base-pair reads could not distinguish some IMGT-functional V segments, including TRBV6-2 and TRBV6-3, those segments were excluded. The sequencing pipeline was judged likely to have produced a cluster of highly shared sequence variants as a technical artifact. In a later analysis, several top co-occurrence clusters were reported to appear linked to parvovirus B19, influenza, CMV and Epstein-Barr virus. The study gave a list of about 160 TCR beta chains associated with cytomegalovirus. Across donors, most TCR sequences were observed very rarely, whereas some public TCRs were present in many individuals. In a later genetic analysis, a missense DCLRE1C variant was associated with V-gene and J-gene trimming of TCR beta chains, and the association was replicated in an independent cohort. Linkage disequilibrium might explain the correlated functional status among segregating V segments, but an unknown experimental factor could not be ruled out. The presence/absence analyses assumed that sequencing depth was roughly uniform across donors, and that assumption may not be true. Because HLA typing was missing for some donors at each locus, association tests included only the typed subset. A further reported finding was that TCR beta sequences accurately predicted the HLA-A and HLA-B alleles for most subjects in the first cohort. Cytomegalovirus status was reported to be diagnosed by the classifier with high specificity and sensitivity in both the original and validation cohorts. A later analysis found that HLA-associated TCR beta chains were more clonally expanded and had lower generation probabilities than equally common non-associated chains. In a later genetic analysis, fewer N-insertions in productive TCRs were reported among donors in an Asian-associated ancestry cluster than the roughly 640-donor mean. The authors suggested that the approach could potentially be generalized to other disease states and immunological phenotypes. In a later analysis, the rate of TCR association differed among HLA loci, with DRB1 alleles having the most associated TCRs and HLA-C alleles having the fewest. In an earlier analysis of roughly 560 of the donors, most TCR beta V segments were observed in productive rearrangements about 87% or about 30% of the time, broadly matching IMGT annotations. According to a later analysis, most CMV-associated TCR beta chains appeared to be HLA-restricted, and the HLA associations seemed to be driven largely by CMV exposure. CMV serostatus was the only immune exposure information available for the cohort. Strong co-occurrence of HLA alleles, especially DR and DQ, made assigning TCR associations to individual alleles difficult. In this cohort, only TCR beta chains were sequenced, and detectable features were limited by the absence of alpha or paired-chain data.

Library preparation employed the immunoSEQ multiplex PCR assay. For the multiplex PCR, a mixture combining 60 forward primers for TCR Vbeta segments and 13 reverse primers for TCR Jbeta segments was used. The CDR3 region of rearranged TCR beta genes was amplified from genomic DNA with a multiplex PCR assay. The amplified TCR beta libraries were sequenced on the Illumina HiSeq System as 87-base-pair reads. Turning to the authors' computational methods: In a later analysis, approximately 74 million unique TCR beta chains were counted across the 500 to 850 repertoires, and about 9.9 million of these chains were shared by at least two donors. Raw reads were error-corrected and collapsed into unique sequences with a nearest-neighbor algorithm that merged closely related sequences to remove PCR and sequencing errors. To assign V, D and J gene segments, CDR3 sequences were aligned to IMGT reference sequences. For a sequence to be retained, a match of at least six nucleotides was required to both a V gene segment and a J gene segment. A rearrangement counted as productive if the CDR3 had no stop codons and remained in frame with V and J, and every other rearrangement counted as non-productive. Following IMGT convention, CDR3 was defined as the stretch from the second conserved V-encoded cysteine to the conserved J-encoded phenylalanine. The earlier analysis of fewer than 750 of the donors excluded sequences that lacked an unambiguous match to a single V gene segment. An earlier analysis of 450 to 650 of the donors called V segments functional above 56.7% productive rearrangements and segregating when the between-donor standard deviation exceeded 5%. A statistical classification framework was built to diagnose cytomegalovirus status from the catalog of TCR beta chain sequences. In a later analysis, TCR nucleotide sequences were compared against IMGT/GENE-DB human TR gene sequences so that V and J genes could be assigned. The TCRdist pipeline was used in a later analysis to assign CDR3 sequences and most-parsimonious VDJ recombination scenarios. In a later analysis, each TCR beta chain was defined by its CDR3 amino acid sequence together with its V-gene family, and reads without a unique V-gene family were excluded. To address suspected cross-contamination and a sequencing artifact, a later analysis removed some 620 highly shared, low-generation-probability nucleotide sequences. For each public chain, a later analysis derived a clonal expansion index from normalized ranks of inferred template counts within each repertoire. Generation probabilities in a later analysis came from a VDJ recombination model fitted to out-of-frame rearrangements, and those results were checked against IGoR. In a later analysis, hypergeometric tests were used to score TCR-TCR, TCR-HLA and TCR-CMV co-occurrence, with a repertoire-size bias correction applied to TCR pairs. A later analysis estimated false discovery rates by permuting HLA or CMV assignments 20 times. In a later analysis, co-occurring TCRs were grouped using DBSCAN, with TCRdist sequence similarity added in when clustering inside HLA-allele-positive subsets. Repertoires with fewer than 30,000 or more than 120,000 public chains were left out of co-occurrence clustering, as were a handful of repertoires with anomalous nucleotide sharing. TCRdb obtained this table from immuneACCESS and retained in-frame rearrangements with V and J assigned. These tables miss some clones; where compared with another copy, unresolved V genes account for less than half of the shortfall, and the remainder is unexplained. The V and J calls and clone size come from that table; D and trimming were worked out from the DNA. Counted in this sample were about 180,000 clones; under 85% of them appeared once. The top ten clonotypes cover 4.8% of the sample.

The cohort comprised hundreds of healthy bone marrow donors. All cohort members were sampled while nominally healthy, although unrecorded immune exposures were likely present. The donor was CMV seronegative and belonged to the group of around 400 seronegative cohort members. A peripheral blood sample was provided by each donor, and peripheral blood mononuclear cells were used for TCR beta sequencing. The Qiagen DNeasy Blood Extraction Kit was used to extract genomic DNA from the blood cell samples. Recombination connected TRBV5-6 to TRBJ2-3; the D region possibly corresponds to TRBD2 (6 bases align). The sample was PBMCs. The origin of this receptor is a man aged 18 to 29 in good health and CMV-seronegative. CDR3 loop: CASSWGVSTDTQYF. The nucleotide sequence is given as TGTGCCAGCAGCTGGGGGGTGAGCACAGATACGCAGTATTTT.